These T cell receptor beta chains were read from a single sample in a study of identical twins. TCRdb processed the 5' RACE reads anew with MiXCR; each CDR3 protein has one entry. Counted here are 450,000 or so distinct CDR3 sequences, approximately 24% occurring once; the ten biggest clones make up about 2.7%. These same data were also listed under a study on T cells expressing NK-cell markers.

The specimen was CD4+ T cells sorted from blood. The receptors here all came from a young woman in good health. The CDR3 runs from the conserved cysteine through the conserved F or W. Fields, in order: J gene, D gene, clone size, V gene, CDR3 protein, CDR3 DNA. The D gene is left open where the match is weak. The size field is filled for only some rows; it gives once, few, many or a size class.

TRBJ1-2,NA,NA,TRBV4-3,CASSQGPVTSYGYTF,TGCGCCAGCAGCCAAGGCCCGGTAACGAGCTATGGCTACACCTTC
TRBJ2-5,NA,few,TRBV9,CASSPPTPRETQYF,TGTGCCAGCAGCCCCCCGACCCCGAGGGAGACCCAGTACTTC
TRBJ2-2,NA,NA,TRBV15,CATKDRTGELFF,TGTGCCACCAAGGACCGGACCGGGGAGCTGTTTTTT
TRBJ2-1,NA,NA,TRBV2,CASSRLGRLEQFF,TGTGCCAGCAGTAGACTAGGACGACTTGAGCAGTTCTTC
TRBJ2-3,TRBD2,NA,TRBV6-2/TRBV6-3,CASSYPVIAGGIQDTQYF,TGTGCCAGCAGTTACCCCGTCATAGCGGGAGGTATCCAGGATACGCAGTATTTT
TRBJ2-2,NA,many,TRBV6-5,CASSSRTGASGELFF,TGTGCCAGCAGTTCAAGGACGGGGGCAAGCGGGGAGCTGTTTTTT
TRBJ1-2,NA,NA,TRBV6-1,CASSDPFRGYTF,TGTGCCAGCAGTGACCCGTTTCGAGGCTACACCTTC
TRBJ2-5,NA,many,TRBV5-1,CASSPWTSQETQYF,TGCGCCAGCAGCCCCTGGACTTCCCAAGAGACCCAGTACTTC
TRBJ2-7,NA,few,TRBV5-1,CASSLRGGVSTTEQYF,TGCGCCAGCAGCTTAAGGGGAGGAGTCTCGACGACCGAGCAGTACTTC
TRBJ2-2,NA,NA,TRBV5-1,CASSSQTPTGELFF,TGCGCCAGCAGCTCCCAGACACCGACCGGGGAGCTGTTTTTT
TRBJ2-3,NA,NA,TRBV5-1,CASSLGVLRTDTQYF,TGCGCCAGCAGCTTGGGGGTCCTACGCACAGATACGCAGTATTTT
TRBJ2-2,NA,NA,TRBV5-5,CASSLRGVGELFF,TGTGCCAGCAGCTTACGAGGGGTGGGGGAGCTGTTTTTT
TRBJ2-7,NA,few,TRBV7-9,CASGPRGTYEQYF,TGTGCCAGCGGCCCGCGGGGCACCTACGAGCAGTACTTC
TRBJ1-2,TRBD1,few,TRBV4-3,CASSQGQGFNYGYTF,TGCGCCAGCAGCCAAGGACAGGGATTCAACTATGGCTACACCTTC
TRBJ2-7,NA,NA,TRBV10-3,CAISAGLAGNEQYF,TGTGCCATCAGTGCGGGACTTGCGGGGAACGAGCAGTACTTC
TRBJ2-5,TRBD1,NA,TRBV6-1,CASRNRGMGQETQYF,TGTGCCAGCAGAAACAGGGGAATGGGACAAGAGACCCAGTACTTC
TRBJ2-7,NA,NA,TRBV2,CASRVSGHEQYF,TGTGCCAGCAGAGTAAGTGGGCACGAGCAGTACTTC
TRBJ1-1,NA,NA,TRBV3-1,CASSTRGGGTEAFF,TGTGCCAGCAGCACCCGCGGAGGGGGCACTGAAGCTTTCTTT
TRBJ2-6,NA,NA,TRBV12-3/TRBV12-4,CASRMGANVLTF,TGTGCCAGCAGGATGGGGGCCAACGTCCTGACTTTC
TRBJ2-1,NA,NA,TRBV7-8,CASSLVVRDEQFF,TGTGCCAGCAGCTTAGTTGTCCGGGATGAGCAGTTCTTC
TRBJ1-5,NA,few,TRBV3-1,CASSQDSGAKPQHF,TGTGCCAGCAGCCAAGATTCAGGGGCGAAGCCCCAGCATTTT
TRBJ1-1,NA,NA,TRBV9,CASSVAGTMVTEVFF,TGTGCCAGCAGCGTAGCGGGAACGATGGTCACTGAAGTTTTCTTT
TRBJ2-7,TRBD1,few,TRBV7-2,CASSHRDRGSYEQYF,TGTGCCAGCAGCCACCGGGACAGGGGCTCCTACGAGCAGTACTTC
TRBJ1-6,TRBD1,NA,TRBV18,CASSPNRGQNSPLHF,TGTGCCAGCTCACCAAACAGGGGGCAGAATTCACCCCTCCACTTT